Below, 17 T cell receptor beta chains from the same sample are listed, as sequenced in a study of T-cell memory formation after mild COVID-19. MiXCR, run by TCRdb on the 5' RACE reads, gives a single entry per CDR3 protein. Seen here are about 470,000 distinct CDR3 sequences, around a sixth observed once, and the top ten hold 9% to 15%. Sample: PBMCs or a T cell subset sorted from them (not recorded which). All receptors come from an adult woman who had mild COVID-19 (a few samples of this study predate the infection). Cell type and time point are not known.

CDR3 residues: CASSVQGTEAFF. In nucleotides, the CDR3 is TGTGCCAGCTCAGTACAGGGGACTGAAGCTTTCTTT. V and J are TRBV18 and TRBJ1-1; 7 positions match TRBD1. Per germline, CDR1 KGHSH and CDR2 LQKENI. The CDR3 contains 12 residues. The junction had 2 bases not matched to a gene; V was cut back by 5 bases and J by 5 bases. Supplemented by reference TRBV18 and TRBJ1-1, the full variable domain reads NAGVMQNPRHLVRRRGQEARLRCSPMKGHSHVYWYRQLPEEGLKFMVYLQKENIIDESGMPKERFSAEFPKEGPSILRIQQVVRGDSAAYFCASSVQGTEAFFGQGTRLTVV.

At least ten counts were recorded for this clonotype. This chain links TRBV5-4 with TRBJ2-2; 9 bases align to TRBD2. This CDR3 has 16 amino acids. Trimming removed 4 bases from V and 0 bases from J; junction bases left unmatched: 4. CDR1 is SGHNT and CDR2 is YYREEE in the germline V gene (reference sequence). The CDR3 sequence: CASSRTSGPNTGELFF. The DNA of the CDR3 is TGTGCCAGCAGCAGAACTAGCGGGCCGAACACCGGGGAGCTGTTTTTT.

The V call is TRBV29-1, the J call TRBJ2-3; TRBD2 is a possible D gene (6 bases). Germline CDR1 and CDR2: SQVTM and ANQGSEA. This CDR3 region has 14 residues. V was clipped by 7 bases and J by 1 base, with 15 bases between them. In nucleotides, the CDR3 is TGCAGCGGAAGAGCTAGCGATCGCACAGATACGCAGTATTTT. It encodes CSGRASDRTDTQYF.

This clonotype showed up many times. V gene TRBV5-1 combines with J gene TRBJ2-1; D possibly uses TRBD1 or TRBD2 (5 bases each). CDR1 SGHRS and CDR2 YFSETQ come from the germline V gene. The CDR3 loop spans 16 amino acids. The germline V and J ends were trimmed by 0 bases and 4 bases, with 14 bases remaining between them. CDR3 loop: CASSLGQGPPYNEQFF. The CDR3 DNA reads as TGCGCCAGCAGCTTGGGGCAGGGACCTCCTTACAATGAGCAGTTCTTC.

The sample holds a few counts of this clonotype. This chain links TRBV29-1 with TRBJ1-1, with 7 positions matching TRBD1. The J segment lost 11 bases and the V segment lost 6 bases, leaving 9 bases of the junction unmatched. Per the germline V gene, CDR1 is SQVTM and CDR2 is ANQGSEA. The length of the CDR3 is 11 residues. The CDR3, as DNA: TGCAGCGTAGATACAGGGGTGGGGGCTTTCTTT. Encoded protein: CSVDTGVGAFF.

CDR3 sequence reads: CASSPLTMFDSLDSPLHF. The CDR3 DNA reads as TGCGCCAGCAGCCCACTAACGATGTTTGACAGTCTGGATTCACCCCTCCACTTT. This chain connects TRBV4-1 to TRBJ1-6, with D perhaps TRBD1 (5 bases). Trimming pared 4 bases from V and 8 bases from J, leaving 24 bases between. The CDR3 is made up of 18 amino acids. CDR1 is MGHRA and CDR2 is YSYEKL in the germline V gene.

The chain joins TRBV7-8 to TRBJ1-6; no firm D call. Germline V gene data show CDR1 as SGHVS and CDR2 as FQNEAQ. The CDR3 totals 14 residues. Trimming pared 2 bases from V and 9 bases from J, leaving 11 bases between. The CDR3 region is CASSLLAPTSPLHF. As DNA, the CDR3 is TGTGCCAGCAGCTTACTTGCCCCAACTTCACCCCTCCACTTT.

This clonotype was picked up a small number of times. The rearrangement uses TRBV7-3 and TRBJ2-1; D gene uncertain. The CDR3 is made up of 13 amino acids. Germline-derived CDR1 and CDR2 are SGHTA and FQGTGA. The V gene lost 2 bases and the J gene lost 8 bases, with 10 bases spanning the gap. The CDR3 coding sequence is TGTGCCAGCAGCTTACTGGGGTACGATGAGCAGTTCTTC. Protein product: CASSLLGYDEQFF.

The chain carries TRBV27 and TRBJ2-1, with a possible D match to TRBD2 (6 bases). Germline CDR1 is MNHEY and CDR2 is SMNVEV (reference sequence). Trimming left V 3 bases short and J 6 bases short, with 15 bases between. CDR3 length: 15 residues. The CDR3 spells CASSFRGNTFNEQFF. The CDR3 DNA is TGTGCCAGCAGTTTCCGGGGGAACACCTTCAATGAGCAGTTCTTC.

This clonotype was seen more than once but under ten times. CDR3 in DNA: TGTGCCAGTAGTATATTTGGCGGGCGGGACGGATCAGCCTACGAGCAGTACTTC. This sequence encodes CASSIFGGRDGSAYEQYF. The chain is built from TRBV19 and TRBJ2-7; D is perhaps TRBD2 (6 bases). The V end lost 2 bases, the J end lost 2 bases, and 22 bases lay between the germline ends. CDR1 is LNHDA, CDR2 SQIVND, per germline (reference sequence). This CDR3 is 18 amino acids long.

The chain recombines TRBV7-9 with TRBJ2-1, with TRBD2 as a possible D gene (6 bases). Germline V lookup: CDR1 SEHNR, CDR2 FQNEAQ (reference sequence). The CDR3 runs 14 residues. The V and J ends lost 1 base and 7 bases respectively, with 11 bases between them. CDR3 sequence: CASSLERARNEQFF. The CDR3 nucleotides are TGTGCCAGCAGCTTAGAGCGGGCCAGAAATGAGCAGTTCTTC. Full variable domain (outside the CDR3, taken from reference TRBV7-9 and TRBJ2-1): DTGVSQNPRHKITKRGQNVTFRCDPISEHNRLYWYRQTLGQGPEFLTYFQNEAQLEKSRLLSDRFSAERPKGSFSTLEIQRTEQGDSAMYLCASSLERARNEQFFGPGTRLTVL.

This rearrangement joins TRBV7-2 to TRBJ1-5, with no clear D. The length of the CDR3 is 13 residues. The germline gives CDR1 SGHTA, CDR2 FQGNSA. V was shortened by 7 bases and J by 6 bases, with 13 bases between the two germline ends. The CDR3 protein is CASTARTGQPQHF. The CDR3 bases are TGTGCCAGCACAGCCAGGACGGGTCAGCCCCAGCATTTT. The full variable domain, completed using reference TRBV7-2 and TRBJ1-5, is GAGVSQSPSNKVTEKGKDVELRCDPISGHTALYWYRQSLGQGLEFLIYFQGNSAPDKSGLPSDRFSAERTGGSVSTLTIQRTQQEDSAVYLCASTARTGQPQHFGDGTRLSIL.

Here the CDR3 reads CASSLVGYPRADTQYF. The DNA of the CDR3 is TGCGCCAGCAGCTTGGTGGGGTACCCTCGAGCAGATACGCAGTATTTT. The V and J genes are TRBV5-1 and TRBJ2-3; D remains ambiguous. The germline V and J ends were trimmed by 0 bases and 4 bases, with 15 bases remaining between them. CDR3 length: 16 amino acids. CDR1 SGHRS and CDR2 YFSETQ come from the germline V gene.

The table lists this clonotype with a few counts. The V call is TRBV4-3, the J call TRBJ2-7; 7 positions match TRBD2. Germline V CDR1 and CDR2: LGHNA, YSLEER. The CDR3 contains 15 residues. V shed 0 bases, J shed 2 bases, and the junction held 4 bases outside the gene matches. The CDR3, as DNA: TGCGCCAGCAGCCAAGAGGGAGGGGTAGCCTACGAGCAGTACTTC. This gives the protein CASSQEGGVAYEQYF.

This clonotype was seen just once. The chain recombines TRBV5-4 with TRBJ2-3; 7 nucleotides match TRBD2. The CDR3 has 17 residues. Germline trimming cut 0 bases from V and 1 base from J; bases unmatched to any gene: 8. In germline, CDR1 is SGHNT, CDR2 YYREEE (reference sequence). The CDR3 is CASSLAGGGSGTDTQYF. The DNA of the CDR3 is TGTGCCAGCAGCTTGGCCGGCGGGGGATCGGGCACAGATACGCAGTATTTT.

The chain uses TRBV5-1 and TRBJ2-1, with 14 bases aligning to TRBD2. Germline CDR1 reads SGHRS; CDR2 reads YFSETQ. V was pared by 2 bases and J by 7 bases, with 11 bases of the junction left unmatched. CDR3 length: 18 amino acids. CDR3 sequence reads: CASSFGTSGSRVRNEQFF. CDR3 nucleotides: TGCGCCAGCAGCTTTGGGACTAGCGGGAGTCGGGTACGGAATGAGCAGTTCTTC.

This clonotype has more than one count but fewer than ten. The rearrangement uses TRBV14 and TRBJ1-4; 9 positions agree with TRBD1. The CDR3 contains 15 residues. Germline CDR1 and CDR2: SGHDN and FVKESK. Trimming removed 4 bases from V and 7 bases from J; junction bases left unmatched: 7. CDR3 DNA sequence: TGTGCCAGCAGCCGCTACAGGGGGCTAGGTGAAAAACTGTTTTTT. This encodes CASSRYRGLGEKLFF.